A selection of T cell receptor beta chains follows, all from one sample in a study of blood T cell repertoires in COVID-19. Assay: immunoSEQ multiplex PCR; the TCRdb copy retains only in-frame clones and omits some. The sample has some 180,000 clones, 80% seen once. The sequenced sample was peripheral blood. These receptors were taken from a man in his sixties with acute or convalescent COVID-19. Both conserved end residues are part of each CDR3. A D gene is named only where the DNA matches it firmly. The size of a clone is reported for some rows only, either as once, few or many, or as a class for expanded clones.

V	length	D	size	J	CDR3	DNA
TRBV9	16	-	-	TRBJ2-6	CASSDSTISGANVLTF	TGTGCCAGCAGCGACAGTACGATCTCTGGGGCCAACGTCCTGACTTTC
TRBV20-1	13	TRBD1	-	TRBJ2-7	CSASQGARNEQYF	TGCAGTGCTAGTCAGGGGGCTCGAAACGAGCAGTACTTC
TRBV7-2	14	-	few	TRBJ1-5	CASSLIPQNQPQHF	TGTGCCAGCAGCTTAATCCCACAGAATCAGCCCCAGCATTTT
TRBV7-2	13	-	-	TRBJ2-1	CASSLGGGSEQFF	TGTGCCAGCAGCTTGGGAGGGGGGAGTGAGCAGTTCTTC
TRBV6-6	15	-	-	TRBJ1-1	CASGITGARETEAFF	TGTGCCAGCGGCATAACAGGCGCCCGGGAGACTGAAGCTTTCTTT
TRBV11-2	14	TRBD2	-	TRBJ2-3	CASRLRGGRDTQYF	TGTGCCAGCAGACTCCGGGGGGGCCGAGATACGCAGTATTTT
TRBV4-1	15	TRBD2	few	TRBJ2-1	CASSQGTSGNNEQFF	TGCGCCAGCAGCCAGGGGACTAGCGGGAACAATGAGCAGTTCTTC
TRBV6-5	13	-	-	TRBJ2-3	CASSYSKADRRYF	TGTGCCAGCAGTTACTCGAAGGCGGACAGACGGTATTTT
TRBV19	13	TRBD1	-	TRBJ1-1	CATSVGQGTEAFF	TGTGCCACCTCCGTGGGACAGGGCACTGAAGCTTTCTTT
TRBV4-1	15	TRBD2	-	TRBJ2-7	CASSQQTSGAYEQYF	TGCGCCAGCAGCCAACAGACTAGCGGAGCCTACGAGCAGTACTTC
TRBV4-3	16	TRBD2	-	TRBJ2-1	CASSQEALAGGYEQFF	TGCGCCAGCAGCCAAGAGGCCCTAGCGGGGGGATATGAGCAGTTCTTC
TRBV2	17	TRBD1	-	TRBJ2-5	CASSEGGQGYAGETQYF	TGTGCCAGCAGTGAAGGGGGACAGGGTTATGCGGGAGAGACCCAGTACTTC
TRBV6-1	11	TRBD1	few	TRBJ1-1	CASTEQGRAFF	TGTGCCAGCACTGAACAGGGGCGAGCTTTCTTT
TRBV7-9	14	TRBD1	-	TRBJ1-6	CASSGQGEDSPLHF	TGTGCCAGCAGCGGACAGGGGGAGGATTCACCCCTCCACTTT
TRBV9	16	-	-	TRBJ1-6	CASSVAGRRMDSPLHF	TGTGCCAGCAGCGTAGCTGGGAGGCGGATGGATTCACCCCTCCACTTT
TRBV5-1	16	TRBD1	-	TRBJ1-1	CASSSTSRGKSTEAFF	TGCGCCAGCAGCTCAACATCCAGGGGGAAGAGCACTGAAGCTTTCTTT
TRBV19	14	-	once	TRBJ1-1	CASSSQAANTEAFF	TGTGCCAGTAGCTCACAGGCGGCGAACACTGAAGCTTTCTTT
TRBV19	16	TRBD2	-	TRBJ2-1	CASSEGLAGSLDEQFF	TGTGCCAGTAGTGAGGGACTAGCGGGGAGTTTGGATGAGCAGTTCTTC
TRBV19	13	-	-	TRBJ1-5	CASQGQFNQPQHF	TGTGCCAGCCAGGGTCAGTTCAATCAGCCCCAGCATTTT
TRBV18	16	-	many	TRBJ2-2	CASSRREPVNTGELFF	TGTGCCAGCTCACGCCGGGAACCAGTGAACACCGGGGAGCTGTTTTTT
TRBV2	12	-	-	TRBJ1-1	CASSELTAEAFF	TGTGCCAGCAGTGAGCTGACAGCTGAAGCTTTCTTT
TRBV19	16	-	-	TRBJ2-7	CASSIDRGTEIYEQYF	TGTGCCAGTAGTATAGATCGCGGGACAGAGATTTACGAGCAGTACTTC
TRBV7-2	13	-	-	TRBJ2-5	CASTTSRQETQYF	TGTGCCAGCACCACGAGCCGACAAGAGACCCAGTACTTC
TRBV6-1	13	-	-	TRBJ2-3	CASSEANTDTQYF	TGTGCCAGCAGTGAGGCCAACACAGATACGCAGTATTTT
TRBV2	14	-	-	TRBJ1-6	CASSAGTKVSPLHF	TGTGCCAGCAGTGCCGGGACTAAAGTTTCACCCCTCCACTTT
TRBV3-1/TRBV3-2	13	-	few	TRBJ1-2	CASSQQISYGYTF	TGTGCCAGCAGTCAACAGATTTCCTATGGCTACACCTTC
TRBV5-4	15	-	few	TRBJ2-1	CASSLAQTQYNEQFF	TGTGCCAGCAGCTTGGCACAAACACAGTACAATGAGCAGTTCTTC
TRBV13	15	TRBD2	-	TRBJ2-1	CASSLEAGVVNEQFF	TGTGCCAGCAGCTTAGAAGCGGGAGTTGTGAATGAGCAGTTCTTC
TRBV20-1	15	TRBD2	-	TRBJ2-3	CSASRRESSTDTQYF	TGCAGTGCTAGTCGGCGGGAGTCCAGCACAGATACGCAGTATTTT
TRBV18	14	TRBD1	-	TRBJ1-1	CASSPITGGTEAFF	TGTGCCAGCTCACCTATTACAGGGGGGACTGAAGCTTTCTTT
TRBV6-5	15	-	-	TRBJ1-5	CASTAQGRGYQPQHF	TGTGCCAGCACCGCCCAAGGGCGGGGCTATCAGCCCCAGCATTTT
TRBV10-3	14	TRBD1	few	TRBJ2-7	CAISEPGQTYEQYF	TGTGCCATCAGTGAGCCGGGACAGACCTACGAGCAGTACTTC
TRBV3-1/TRBV3-2	13	-	few	TRBJ1-4	CASSLTPGEKLFF	TGTGCCAGCAGCCTGACCCCAGGGGAAAAACTGTTTTTT
TRBV10-3	15	-	-	TRBJ1-4	CAISVRQATNEKLFF	TGTGCCATCAGTGTCCGACAGGCAACTAATGAAAAACTGTTTTTT